The clone carrying this TCR beta chain has a handful of counts. No antigen is known for it. This entry is derived from a study of shared clonotypes between healthy human individuals. Study-level results: Among the subsets, naive ones generally showed larger estimated richness than memory ones. Rarefaction revealed incomplete sorted-subset sequencing despite large depth. Depth of sequencing was expected to influence donor clonotype sharing.

Some clones are missing from TCRdb's copy, which holds only in-frame ones; the method was immunoSEQ multiplex PCR. The sample holds about 1.1 million clones, roughly 80% seen once. The CDR3 has 12 residues. In germline, CDR1 is SGHRS, CDR2 YFSETQ. V was cut by 4 bases and J by 5 bases, with 8 bases left in between. Recent vaccinations or acute infections were absent in the healthy HIV-negative adult donors. The chain recombines TRBV5-1 with TRBJ2-3; D is undetermined. Specimen: memory CD4+ T cells from PBMCs. Stated subset: CD45RA-negative fraction. The receptor's source is a man aged 18 to 30 in good health. Some clones in this sample may be carry-over from other donors' samples. The CDR3 sequence: CASSHERDTQYF. In DNA form, the CDR3 reads TGCGCCAGCAGCCATGAGAGAGATACGCAGTATTTT.